The 3 T cell receptor beta chains given below trace back to one sample, sequenced in a study of cytomegalovirus exposure and HLA in healthy donors. 60 Vbeta and 13 Jbeta primers were used in PCR. Profiling relied on immunoSEQ multiplex PCR, and the TCRdb table lists in-frame clones only, not all of them. Here the sample spans 120,000 or so clones, 81% being singletons. The sample was PBMCs. Receptors originate from a man younger than 35 in good health and CMV-seropositive.

The CDR3 is CASSFGTKGEQYF. CDR3 nucleotides: TGTGCCAGCAGCTTCGGGACAAAAGGCGAGCAGTACTTC. The chain combines TRBV11-2 with TRBJ2-7; D might be TRBD1 (6 bases). The CDR3 contains 13 residues. Germline V gives CDR1 SGHAT, CDR2 FQNNGV. Trimming cost V 3 bases and J 6 bases, with 12 bases left between them.

The chain links TRBV19 to TRBJ2-3, with D perhaps matching TRBD2 (6 bases). Between the trimmed V and J ends, which lost 5 bases and 2 bases, there was a span of 11 bases. This CDR3 region has 14 residues. CDR1 is LNHDA, CDR2 SQIVND, per germline (reference sequence). CDR3 protein: CASSDGLPTDTQYF. CDR3 DNA sequence: TGTGCCAGTAGTGATGGACTACCCACAGATACGCAGTATTTT.

The gene calls are TRBV15 and TRBJ2-1, with D perhaps matching TRBD1 (6 bases). Deletions cut 3 bases from V and 13 bases from J, with 13 bases between. This CDR3 has 12 residues. Germline V CDR1 and CDR2: LNHNV, YYDKDF (reference sequence). CDR3 bases: TGTGCCACCAGCAGGAGTACAGGGAAACAGTTCTTC. Amino acids: CATSRSTGKQFF.